Below, 12 T cell receptor beta chains from the same sample are listed, as sequenced in a study of OX40 agonist ivuxolimab in advanced cancers. The library was built by means of the immunoSEQ multiplex PCR assay. Held by TCRdb, this immuneACCESS table contains in-frame sequences only and omits some clones. Under half of the omission traces to an unresolved V gene where checked; the cause of the rest is unknown. Within this sample are approximately 47,000 clones, with 70% to 90% of them counted one time only. The top ten clones comprise under 2.5% of the sample. Material: CD4+ or CD8+ T cells sorted from blood, obtained in a trial of the OX40 agonist ivuxolimab. The receptors originated from an adult with an advanced solid tumor such as melanoma, head and neck, liver or kidney cancer.

The chain combines TRBV2 with TRBJ2-7; TRBD1 is a possible D gene (6 bases). The CDR3 consists of 16 residues. Germline lookup yields CDR1 SNHLY and CDR2 FYNNEI. Trimming took 6 bases from V and 4 from J, leaving 22 bases between them. In DNA form, the CDR3 reads TGTGCCAGCAGGACCTCGGGACCGCTAGGGACATACGAGCAGTACTTC. Protein sequence: CASRTSGPLGTYEQYF. The whole variable domain, filled in from reference TRBV2 and TRBJ2-7, reads EPEVTQTPSHQVTQMGQEVILRCVPISNHLYFYWYRQILGQKVEFLVSFYNNEISEKSEIFDDQFSVERPDGSNFTLKIRSTKLEDSAMYFCASRTSGPLGTYEQYFGPGTRLTVT.

The rearrangement uses TRBV30 and TRBJ2-1; 10 nucleotides line up with TRBD2. Germline values: CDR1 GTSNPN, CDR2 SVGIG (reference sequence). The CDR3 has 12 amino acids. The V segment lost 5 bases and the J segment 10 bases; nucleotides outside the gene matches: 5. The CDR3 is CAWSGLAIEQFF. The CDR3 DNA follows: TGTGCCTGGTCGGGACTAGCGATCGAGCAGTTCTTC.

This clone appeared a single time. This chain links TRBV6-5 with TRBJ2-7, with 9 bases aligning to TRBD2. Germline V CDR1 and CDR2: MNHEY, SVGAGI. The CDR3 consists of 14 residues. J gave up 5 bases and V 6 bases, and 8 bases lay outside the gene matches. CDR3 protein: CASSSSGRNHEQYF. CDR3 in DNA: TGTGCCAGCAGCTCCAGCGGGAGGAACCACGAGCAGTACTTC.

This rearrangement joins TRBV4-1 to TRBJ2-1; 10 positions match TRBD2. Germline V lookup: CDR1 MGHRA, CDR2 YSYEKL. Germline trimming cut 4 bases from V and 7 bases from J; bases unmatched to any gene: 10. CDR3 length: 16 amino acids. CDR3 nucleotides: TGCGCCAGCAGCCGGGCTTTAGCGGGAGGCAGTAATGAGCAGTTCTTC. Protein product: CASSRALAGGSNEQFF.

The chain uses TRBV9 and TRBJ1-2; no clear D gene. V lost 0 bases and J lost 2, with 11 bases in between. CDR1 and CDR2 from the germline V gene are SGDLS and YYNGEE. The CDR3 extends over 15 amino acids. The CDR3 here is CASSVGGGGNYGYTF. The CDR3 region has the DNA TGTGCCAGCAGCGTAGGAGGCGGAGGGAACTATGGCTACACCTTC.

V is TRBV5-1 and J is TRBJ1-2, with D possibly being TRBD1 (6 bases). This CDR3 spans 13 amino acids. Per the germline V gene, CDR1 is SGHRS and CDR2 is YFSETQ. Trimming removed 0 bases at V and 3 bases at J, with 6 bases between. The chain's CDR3 is CASSLAGDYGYTF. Here the CDR3 DNA reads TGCGCCAGCAGCTTGGCAGGGGACTATGGCTACACCTTC.

The chain joins TRBV7-8 to TRBJ2-5, with D possibly TRBD2 on 6 matching bases. CDR1 SGHVS and CDR2 FQNEAQ come from the germline V gene. The CDR3 runs 15 residues. V dropped 5 bases and J dropped 1 base, with 14 bases sitting between them. The CDR3 region has the DNA TGTGCCAGCAGCCCGAGACTAGTTGTCCAAGAGACCCAGTACTTC. Protein sequence: CASSPRLVVQETQYF.

V usage is TRBV19 and J usage is TRBJ2-6, with no clear D. The CDR3 contains 15 residues. Between the trimmed V and J ends, which lost 9 bases and 0 bases, there was a span of 12 bases. The germline V gene encodes CDR1 LNHDA and CDR2 SQIVND (reference sequence). CDR3 nucleotides: TGTGCCAGCAAGCAGAGCTTCTCTGGGGCCAACGTCCTGACTTTC. Translation gives CASKQSFSGANVLTF.

This chain uses TRBV7-6 with TRBJ2-2; 12 bases are shared with TRBD2. Looked up from germline, CDR1 is SGHVS and CDR2 is FNYEAQ. CDR3 length: 16 amino acids. The junction had 3 bases not matched to a gene; V was cut back by 4 bases and J by 3 bases. The CDR3 DNA sequence: TGTGCCAGCAGCTACCTAGCGGGAGGGGACACCGGGGAGCTGTTTTTT. Translation gives CASSYLAGGDTGELFF.

The chain couples TRBV5-4 to TRBJ2-7; TRBD1 is a possible D gene (6 bases). With 2 bases removed from V and 1 base from J, the gap between germline ends came to 13 bases. The CDR3 loop spans 15 amino acids. Per germline, CDR1 SGHNT and CDR2 YYREEE (reference sequence). In nucleotides, the CDR3 is TGTGCCAGCAGCTTACAGGGATATAAGTCCTACGAGCAGTACTTC. It specifies CASSLQGYKSYEQYF. The full variable domain, with the rest looked up from reference TRBV5-4 and TRBJ2-7, is ETGVTQSPTHLIKTRGQQVTLRCSSQSGHNTVSWYQQALGQGPQFIFQYYREEENGRGNFPPRFSGLQFPNYSSELNVNALELDDSALYLCASSLQGYKSYEQYFGPGTRLTVT.

The chain joins TRBV5-4 to TRBJ1-3, with D possibly TRBD1 on 5 matching bases. Germline V gene data show CDR1 as SGHNT and CDR2 as YYREEE (reference sequence). CDR3 size: 14 residues. The V end lost 3 bases, the J end lost 8 bases, and 15 bases lay between the germline ends. DNA for the CDR3: TGTGCCAGCAGCTCCAAACAGGATTGGCACACCATATATTTT. Amino acids: CASSSKQDWHTIYF.

This sequence joins TRBV4-2 and TRBJ2-5, with D perhaps being TRBD1 or TRBD2 (6 bases each). Germline values: CDR1 LGHNA, CDR2 YNFKEQ. The CDR3 spans 15 residues. The ends were cut back, 0 bases at V and 5 bases at J, with 13 bases in the middle. The CDR3 sequence is CASSQDGGRGETQYF. CDR3 bases: TGTGCCAGCAGCCAAGATGGGGGGCGGGGCGAGACCCAGTACTTC.